This T cell receptor beta chain was documented in a study of T cells expressing NK-cell markers. Study-wide points: No clear determination of HCMV specificity was made for expanded NKG2C+ T cell clones.

Per the germline V gene, CDR1 is MNHEY and CDR2 is SMNVEV (reference sequence). The CDR3 loop spans 14 amino acids. Notes on this clonotype: The antigen is undetermined.

Reprocessing the 5' RACE reads, TCRdb reports a single entry for every CDR3 protein and omits DNA. Its table records 150,000 or so distinct CDR3 sequences. The chain links TRBV27 to TRBJ2-7. The sample was blood T cells: a sorted CD56 or NKG2C T cell subset, CD4+ or CD8+ T cells, or bulk PBMC T cells (not recorded which). This receptor was taken from a woman between 45 and 60 years old in good health. CDR3 loop: CASSLGRTRYEQYF.